A single sample gave rise to the 5 T cell receptor beta chains below, sequenced in a study of cytotoxic CD8 clonotypes in ibrutinib-treated CLL. The method was immunoSEQ multiplex PCR; TCRdb's version includes in-frame clones alone and lacks a portion of them. The data contain 70,000 to 85,000 clones, 80% of them singletons. The sample consisted of PBMCs, taken at disease progression, from a patient treated with ibrutinib. These receptors were obtained from a human donor with chronic lymphocytic leukemia.

The rearrangement joins TRBV9 to TRBJ2-1; 14 bases line up with TRBD2. CDR3 length: 15 amino acids. With 3 bases clipped from V and 9 bases from J, the junction kept 5 bases outside the gene matches. Germline loops: CDR1 SGDLS, CDR2 YYNGEE. The CDR3 is CASSAGLAGVGEQFF. The DNA for the CDR3 is TGTGCCAGCAGCGCGGGACTAGCGGGAGTGGGTGAGCAGTTCTTC.

As DNA, the CDR3 is TGTGCCACCACCGGGACAGCCTCCTACGAGCAGTACTTC. Protein product: CATTGTASYEQYF. The chain joins TRBV10-3 to TRBJ2-7; 7 positions match TRBD1. Germline V gives CDR1 ENHRY, CDR2 SYGVKD. The CDR3 is 13 residues long. The V gene end was trimmed by 10 bases and the J gene end by 0 bases; junction bases not matched to a gene: 6.

This rearrangement joins TRBV27 to TRBJ1-1; D possibly corresponds to TRBD1 (5 bases). The germline V gene encodes CDR1 MNHEY and CDR2 SMNVEV (reference sequence). V lost 4 bases and J lost 4, with 16 bases in between. CDR3 length: 15 amino acids. CDR3 protein: CASSSAAGSGTEAFF. For the CDR3, the DNA is TGTGCCAGCAGTTCAGCGGCAGGGTCAGGCACTGAAGCTTTCTTT.

The chain links TRBV30 to TRBJ1-5, with a weak D call TRBD1 (5 bases). Germline V gene sequence: CDR1 GTSNPN, CDR2 SVGIG (reference sequence). CDR3 size: 13 residues. V lost 4 bases, J lost 2 bases, and 9 bases lay in between. CDR3 DNA: TGTGCCTGGACTGGGGCGGGCAATCAGCCCCAGCATTTT. This sequence encodes CAWTGAGNQPQHF. The full variable domain, rest sourced from reference TRBV30 and TRBJ1-5, is SQTIHQWPATLVQPVGSPLSLECTVEGTSNPNLYWYRQAAGRGLQLLFYSVGIGQISSEVPQNLSASRPQDRQFILSSKKLLLSDSGFYLCAWTGAGNQPQHFGDGTRLSIL.

V usage is TRBV30 and J usage is TRBJ1-6, with D possibly matching TRBD1 (5 bases). Germline V gene sequence: CDR1 GTSNPN, CDR2 SVGIG (reference sequence). The CDR3 is made up of 14 amino acids. The V end lost 2 bases, the J end lost 8 bases, and 13 bases lay between the germline ends. CDR3 sequence: CAWSPGQGYSPLHF. The CDR3 bases are TGTGCCTGGAGTCCTGGCCAGGGCTATTCACCCCTCCACTTT.